The subject of this entry is one T cell receptor (beta chain). Its ends do not fully match the called genes, so a read error is possible. The record originates from a study of T-cell reconstitution after alpha-beta-depleted transplantation in children. Unique molecular identifiers were incorporated when the TCRbeta library was constructed. TCRdb fed the PCR reads into MiXCR, producing one record per CDR3 protein. The sample carries 210,000 or so distinct CDR3 sequences, about a tenth recorded once. The CDR3 has 14 residues. The TCR originated in a child less than two years old with acute myeloid leukemia, due to receive a stem cell transplant. The rearrangement joins TRBV12-3 or TRBV12-4 to TRBJ2-3, with 7 bases fitting TRBD2. This sample comprised PBMCs, obtained before TCRalphabeta/CD19-depleted stem cell transplant. The CDR3 is CASSSAGRTDPQYF. CDR3 DNA: TGTGCCAGCAGTTCAGCGGGACGCACAGATCCGCAGTATTTT.